The 19 T cell receptor beta chains listed next were all sequenced from one sample in a study of cytomegalovirus exposure and HLA in healthy donors. Primers: 60 Vbeta forward and 13 Jbeta reverse. Clones were read by immunoSEQ multiplex PCR, and TCRdb kept only the in-frame ones, dropping some. The sample has about 140,000 clones; 82% are singletons. Sample: PBMCs. The receptors shown here come from a male donor in good health and CMV-seronegative.

CDR3 amino acids: CASSPDRESHEQYF. CDR3 sequence (DNA): TGCGCCAGCAGCCCGGACAGGGAATCCCACGAGCAGTACTTC. The rearrangement joins TRBV5-1 to TRBJ2-7; TRBD1 agrees at 8 bases. Germline V gene lookup returns CDR1 SGHRS and CDR2 YFSETQ. V trimming: 4 bases; J trimming: 5 bases; junction bases outside the gene matches: 8. The CDR3 contains 14 residues. The entire variable domain, with the rest obtained from reference TRBV5-1 and TRBJ2-7, is as follows: KAGVTQTPRYLIKTRGQQVTLSCSPISGHRSVSWYQQTPGQGLQFLFEYFSETQRNKGNFPGRFSGRQFSNSRSEMNVSTLELGDSALYLCASSPDRESHEQYFGPGTRLTVT.

Remarks on this clone: This sample includes further DNA sequences coding for the same CDR3. The chain recombines TRBV2 with TRBJ1-1; D possibly corresponds to TRBD1 (5 bases). The length of the CDR3 is 11 residues. Germline CDR1 reads SNHLY; CDR2 reads FYNNEI. V was pared by 4 bases and J by 11 bases, with 11 bases between. In DNA form, the CDR3 reads TGTGCCAGCAGTGCGGCGGGGGTTGCTTTCTTT. It translates to CASSAAGVAFF.

This clone was detected a few times. CDR3 DNA: TGTGCCAGCAGCTTAGGGCGGCTAGCGGGAGGAACTGAGCAGTTCTTC. Protein product: CASSLGRLAGGTEQFF. This chain uses TRBV7-6 with TRBJ2-1; 11 bases match TRBD2. CDR1 SGHVS and CDR2 FNYEAQ come from the germline V gene. Trimming removed 1 base from V and 9 bases from J; junction bases left unmatched: 8. The CDR3 has 16 amino acids.

The table lists this clone with a few counts. The gene calls are TRBV5-1 and TRBJ2-7, with a weak D call TRBD1 (6 bases). The germline V gene encodes CDR1 SGHRS and CDR2 YFSETQ. CDR3 length: 14 amino acids. Between the trimmed V and J ends, which lost 2 bases and 2 bases, there was a span of 11 bases. The DNA of the CDR3 is TGCGCCAGCAGCTTCTCAGGGGACCCCTACGAGCAGTACTTC. Its translation: CASSFSGDPYEQYF.

This clone has just a few counts. The chain joins TRBV10-3 to TRBJ2-2; a weak D match, TRBD2 (5 bases). The V end lost 2 bases, the J end lost 6 bases, and 10 bases lay between the germline ends. The CDR3 contains 14 residues. CDR1 ENHRY and CDR2 SYGVKD come from the germline V gene. CDR3 loop: CAISEPVGAGELFF. CDR3 nucleotides: TGTGCCATCAGTGAGCCGGTCGGGGCCGGGGAGCTGTTTTTT.

This sequence joins TRBV11-1 and TRBJ1-1; D is uncertain. Trimming pared 5 bases from V and 2 bases from J, leaving 6 bases between. CDR1 and CDR2 (germline): SGHAT, FQDESV (reference sequence). The CDR3 extends over 12 amino acids. The CDR3 loop reads CASSPLNTEAFF. DNA of the CDR3: TGTGCCAGCAGCCCCCTAAACACTGAAGCTTTCTTT.

The V call is TRBV7-2, the J call TRBJ2-1; 8 bases are a match to TRBD1. The CDR3 is 15 residues long. J lost 1 base, V lost 5 bases, and 4 bases had no gene match. From germline, CDR1 is SGHTA and CDR2 FQGNSA. CDR3 residues: CASSRRTGSYNEQFF. DNA of the CDR3: TGTGCCAGCAGCCGTAGGACAGGGTCCTACAATGAGCAGTTCTTC.

This chain connects TRBV2 to TRBJ1-3, with TRBD1 identical over 8 bases. V was pared by 9 bases and J by 3 bases, with 4 bases of the junction left unmatched. Germline loops: CDR1 SNHLY, CDR2 FYNNEI. CDR3 length: 13 residues. The CDR3 sequence: CASTGGYGNTIYF. The CDR3 region has the DNA TGTGCCAGTACAGGGGGTTATGGAAACACCATATATTTT.

This CDR3 is CASSQVITGLAVGGTYEQYF. As DNA, the CDR3 is TGCGCCAGCAGCCAAGTCATCACGGGACTAGCGGTTGGAGGGACCTACGAGCAGTACTTC. The rearrangement joins TRBV4-1 to TRBJ2-7; TRBD2 agrees at 11 bases. From germline, CDR1 is MGHRA and CDR2 YSYEKL. There are 20 residues in the CDR3. Trimming at V came to 1 base and at J to 2 bases, leaving 16 bases not matched to a gene.

This clone was recorded only once. This chain links TRBV4-3 with TRBJ2-1; D is perhaps TRBD2 (5 bases). The ends were cut back, 1 base at V and 8 bases at J, with 12 bases in the middle. Germline V gene lookup returns CDR1 LGHNA and CDR2 YSLEER. CDR3 length: 14 residues. The DNA of the CDR3 is TGCGCCAGCAGCCAAGCCCCCTGGGAGTATGAGCAGTTCTTC. Translation gives CASSQAPWEYEQFF.

The rearrangement uses TRBV5-1 and TRBJ2-5; the match to TRBD2 covers 7 bases. The CDR3 spans 14 residues. The germline CDR1 and CDR2 sequences are SGHRS and YFSETQ. Losses at the gene ends were 6 bases for V and 3 bases for J; bases not matched to a gene: 8. CDR3 nucleotides: TGCGCCAGCAACCCGGGAGCGGGAAAAGAGACCCAGTACTTC. Translating it yields CASNPGAGKETQYF. Full variable domain (rest looked up from reference TRBV5-1 and TRBJ2-5): KAGVTQTPRYLIKTRGQQVTLSCSPISGHRSVSWYQQTPGQGLQFLFEYFSETQRNKGNFPGRFSGRQFSNSRSEMNVSTLELGDSALYLCASNPGAGKETQYFGPGTRLLVL.

The rearrangement joins TRBV6-5 to TRBJ2-1, with D possibly TRBD2 on 5 matching bases. The V end lost 0 bases, the J end lost 4 bases, and 7 bases lay between the germline ends. The germline gives CDR1 MNHEY, CDR2 SVGAGI. This CDR3 spans 14 amino acids. The CDR3 is CASSYSTGYNEQFF. The DNA for the CDR3 is TGTGCCAGCAGTTACTCGACGGGATACAATGAGCAGTTCTTC.

The chain uses TRBV4-1 and TRBJ2-7, with TRBD1 matching over 10 bases. V lost 1 base and J lost 6; bases outside the gene matches: 6. This CDR3 has 15 amino acids. From germline, CDR1 is MGHRA and CDR2 YSYEKL. This chain's CDR3 is CASSQGPGQGFEQYF. The CDR3 DNA reads TGCGCCAGCAGCCAAGGCCCGGGACAGGGGTTCGAGCAGTACTTC.

The V and J genes are TRBV18 and TRBJ1-4, with no clear D. Germline CDR1 reads KGHSH; CDR2 reads LQKENI. The CDR3 contains 15 residues. Deletions cut 3 bases from V and 6 bases from J, with 14 bases between. CDR3 sequence: CASSPALRIDEKLFF. The CDR3 nucleotides read TGTGCCAGCTCACCGGCATTGCGGATTGATGAAAAACTGTTTTTT.

V usage is TRBV5-8 and J usage is TRBJ2-3; 9 bases map to TRBD1. V was clipped by 4 bases and J by 3 bases; unmatched bases: 3. From germline, CDR1 is SGHTS and CDR2 YDEGEE. This CDR3 comprises 14 residues. CDR3 coding DNA: TGTGCCAGCAGCCCAGGGACAGGGACAGATACGCAGTATTTT. This encodes CASSPGTGTDTQYF.

This clone appeared a few times. The chain uses TRBV19 and TRBJ2-7, with 9 bases identical to TRBD2. The V and J ends lost 10 bases and 3 bases, in that order; junction bases with no gene match: 7. CDR1 is LNHDA and CDR2 is SQIVND in the germline V gene (reference sequence). The CDR3 contains 13 residues. The CDR3 DNA reads as TGTGCCACCCAACCGACTAGCGGCTACGAGCAGTACTTC. Translated, it gives CATQPTSGYEQYF.

In its sample, this clone was seen once. The chain employs TRBV7-9 and TRBJ1-1; 7 bases match TRBD1. V gave up 5 bases and J gave up 4 bases; unmatched junction bases: 7. Germline V gene data show CDR1 as SEHNR and CDR2 as FQNEAQ (reference sequence). The CDR3 extends over 14 amino acids. CDR3 residues: CASSRTGRATEAFF. In DNA, the CDR3 is TGTGCCAGCAGCCGGACAGGTCGGGCCACTGAAGCTTTCTTT.

V and J are TRBV27 and TRBJ2-7, with 9 bases lining up with TRBD1. Germline-derived CDR1 and CDR2 are MNHEY and SMNVEV (reference sequence). The J segment lost 5 bases and the V segment lost 6 bases, leaving 5 bases of the junction unmatched. This CDR3 is 13 amino acids long. DNA for the CDR3: TGTGCCAGCAGGGGACAGGGACGAGACGAGCAGTACTTC. Protein: CASRGQGRDEQYF.

The J gene is TRBJ2-7, the V gene TRBV7-6; D might be TRBD2 (5 bases). V was pared by 5 bases and J by 2 bases, with 19 bases between. The length of the CDR3 is 16 residues. CDR1 SGHVS and CDR2 FNYEAQ come from the germline V gene. In nucleotides, the CDR3 is TGTGCCAGCAGCCTTCACCTGAGCGGAGGTACCTACGAGCAGTACTTC. Encoded protein: CASSLHLSGGTYEQYF.